Detailed here is one TCR beta chain. The sample belongs to a study of shared clonotypes between healthy human individuals. Using immunoSEQ multiplex PCR, the repertoire was profiled, and TCRdb retains in-frame clones only, with some absent. The table lists 300,000 to 400,000 clones, less than 85% of them singletons. Trimming took off 5 bases at V and 5 bases at J, with 15 bases between the two ends. The CDR3 length is 14 residues. CDR1 and CDR2 (germline): LNHDA, SQIVND (reference sequence). Sequencing used memory CD4+ T cells sorted from blood. Subset denoted: CD45RA-negative fraction. The rearrangement joins TRBV19 to TRBJ2-5, with a weak D call TRBD1 (5 bases). The TCR originated in a man younger than 40 in good health. CDR3 region: CASSHPQVFETQYF. Written as DNA, the CDR3 is TGTGCCAGTAGTCATCCACAGGTTTTTGAGACCCAGTACTTC.